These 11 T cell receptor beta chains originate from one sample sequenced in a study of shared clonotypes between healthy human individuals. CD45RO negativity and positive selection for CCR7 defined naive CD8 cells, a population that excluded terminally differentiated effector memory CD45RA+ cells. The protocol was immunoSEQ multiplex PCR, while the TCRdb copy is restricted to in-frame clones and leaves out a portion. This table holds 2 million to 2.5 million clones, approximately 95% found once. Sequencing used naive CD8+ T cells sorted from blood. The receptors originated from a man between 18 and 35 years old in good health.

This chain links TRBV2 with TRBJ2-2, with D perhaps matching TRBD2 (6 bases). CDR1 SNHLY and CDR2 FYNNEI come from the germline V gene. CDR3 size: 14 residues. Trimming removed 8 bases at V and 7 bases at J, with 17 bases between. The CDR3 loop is CASDLMGRGGELFF. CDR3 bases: TGTGCCAGCGATCTGATGGGGCGGGGCGGGGAGCTGTTTTTT.

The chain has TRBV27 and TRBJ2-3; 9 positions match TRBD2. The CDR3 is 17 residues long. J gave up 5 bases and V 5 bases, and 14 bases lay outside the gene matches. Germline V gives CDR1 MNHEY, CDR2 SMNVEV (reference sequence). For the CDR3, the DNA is TGTGCCAGCAGTATTGCCGGACTAGCGCCCGCCGGAGATACGCAGTATTTT. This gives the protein CASSIAGLAPAGDTQYF.

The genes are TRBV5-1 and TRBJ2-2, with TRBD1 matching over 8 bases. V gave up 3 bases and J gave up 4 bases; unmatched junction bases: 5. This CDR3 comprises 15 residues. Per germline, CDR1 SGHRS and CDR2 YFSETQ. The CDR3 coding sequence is TGCGCCAGCAGCTCGGGACAGGAGAGCACCGGGGAGCTGTTTTTT. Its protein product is CASSSGQESTGELFF.

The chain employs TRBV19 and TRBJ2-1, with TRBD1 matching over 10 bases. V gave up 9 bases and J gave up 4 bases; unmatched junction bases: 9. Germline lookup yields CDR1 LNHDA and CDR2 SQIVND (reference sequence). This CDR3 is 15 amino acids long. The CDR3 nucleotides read TGTGCCAGCGGTGTGGGACAGGGGCAGTACAATGAGCAGTTCTTC. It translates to CASGVGQGQYNEQFF.

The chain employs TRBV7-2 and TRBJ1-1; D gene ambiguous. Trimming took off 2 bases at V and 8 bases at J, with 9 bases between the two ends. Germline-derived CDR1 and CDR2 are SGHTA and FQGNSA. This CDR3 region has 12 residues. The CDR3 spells CASSLTGLEAFF. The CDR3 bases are TGTGCCAGCAGCTTAACGGGGTTAGAAGCTTTCTTT. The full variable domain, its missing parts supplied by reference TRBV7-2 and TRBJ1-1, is GAGVSQSPSNKVTEKGKDVELRCDPISGHTALYWYRQSLGQGLEFLIYFQGNSAPDKSGLPSDRFSAERTGGSVSTLTIQRTQQEDSAVYLCASSLTGLEAFFGQGTRLTVV.

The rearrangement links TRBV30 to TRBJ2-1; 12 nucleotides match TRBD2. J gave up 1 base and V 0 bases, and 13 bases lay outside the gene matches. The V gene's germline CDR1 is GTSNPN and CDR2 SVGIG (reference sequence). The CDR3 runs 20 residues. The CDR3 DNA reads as TGTGCCTGGAGTGTACTAAGGCTAGCGGGAGGGCCTGTATCCTACAATGAGCAGTTCTTC. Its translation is CAWSVLRLAGGPVSYNEQFF. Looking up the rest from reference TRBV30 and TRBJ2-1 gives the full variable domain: SQTIHQWPATLVQPVGSPLSLECTVEGTSNPNLYWYRQAAGRGLQLLFYSVGIGQISSEVPQNLSASRPQDRQFILSSKKLLLSDSGFYLCAWSVLRLAGGPVSYNEQFFGPGTRLTVL.

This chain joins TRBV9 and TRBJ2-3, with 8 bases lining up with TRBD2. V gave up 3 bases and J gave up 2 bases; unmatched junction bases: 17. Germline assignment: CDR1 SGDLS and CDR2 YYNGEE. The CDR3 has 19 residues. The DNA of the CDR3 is TGTGCCAGCAGCGACCCCCTTTTTGAGGCTAGCGGGCCCACAGATACGCAGTATTTT. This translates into CASSDPLFEASGPTDTQYF.

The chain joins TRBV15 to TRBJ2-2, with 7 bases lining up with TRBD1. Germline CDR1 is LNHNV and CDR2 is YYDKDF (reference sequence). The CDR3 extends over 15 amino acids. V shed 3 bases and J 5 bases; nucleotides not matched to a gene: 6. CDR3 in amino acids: CATSSWTGPTGELFF. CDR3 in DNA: TGTGCCACCAGCAGCTGGACAGGACCAACCGGGGAGCTGTTTTTT.

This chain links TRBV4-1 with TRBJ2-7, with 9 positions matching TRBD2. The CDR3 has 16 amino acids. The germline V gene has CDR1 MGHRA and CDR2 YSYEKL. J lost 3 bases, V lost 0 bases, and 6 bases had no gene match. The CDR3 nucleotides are TGCGCCAGCAGCCAAGAGATCCGACTAGCGGTCTACGAGCAGTACTTC. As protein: CASSQEIRLAVYEQYF.

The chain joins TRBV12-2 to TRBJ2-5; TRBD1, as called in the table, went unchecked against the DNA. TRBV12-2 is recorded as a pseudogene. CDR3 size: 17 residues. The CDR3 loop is CASRLVRRDRGQETQYF. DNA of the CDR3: TGTGCAAGTCGCTTAGTACGGCGGGACAGGGGACAAGAGACCCAGTACTTC.

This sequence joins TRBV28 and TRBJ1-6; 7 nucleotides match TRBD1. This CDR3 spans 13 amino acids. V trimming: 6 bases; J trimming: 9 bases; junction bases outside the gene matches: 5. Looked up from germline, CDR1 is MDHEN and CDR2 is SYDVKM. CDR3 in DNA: TGTGCCAGCAGGCTACAGGGGTCTTCACCCCTCCACTTT. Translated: CASRLQGSSPLHF.